The TCR beta chain under discussion was sequenced for a study of beta chain features in type 1 diabetes. Across the study: No age, gender or cell yield differences were seen between patients and healthy donors.

What was sequenced were expressed TCRB transcripts, since all of the isolated RNA had been reverse transcribed. Using immunoSEQ multiplex PCR, the repertoire was profiled, and TCRdb retains in-frame clones only, with some absent. The data show some 200,000 clones, with roughly a tenth seen just once and 1% to 1.5% held by the top ten. The CDR3 runs 17 residues. The J segment lost 0 bases and the V segment lost 4 bases, leaving 6 bases of the junction unmatched. Germline CDR1 reads LNHDA; CDR2 reads SQIVND (reference sequence). This TCR came from a man aged 18 to 29 in good health. Sequenced input: central memory CD4+ T cells from blood. The chain joins TRBV19 to TRBJ1-5; 10 bases line up with TRBD1. For the CDR3, the DNA is TGTGCCAGTAGTAAGAAGGGGACAGGGGATAGCAATCAGCCCCAGCATTTT. It is translated as CASSKKGTGDSNQPQHF.